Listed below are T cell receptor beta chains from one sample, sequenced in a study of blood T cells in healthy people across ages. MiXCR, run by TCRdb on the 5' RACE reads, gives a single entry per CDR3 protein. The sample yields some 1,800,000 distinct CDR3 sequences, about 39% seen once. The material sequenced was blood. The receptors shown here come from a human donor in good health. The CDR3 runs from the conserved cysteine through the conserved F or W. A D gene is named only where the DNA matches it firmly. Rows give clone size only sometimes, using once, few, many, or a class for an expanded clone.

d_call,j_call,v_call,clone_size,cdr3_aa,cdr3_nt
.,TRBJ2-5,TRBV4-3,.,CASSQVYGEETQYF,TGCGCCAGCAGCCAAGTGTATGGGGAGGAGACCCAGTACTTC
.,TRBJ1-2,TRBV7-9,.,CASSLANFGRPNYGYTF,TGTGCCAGCAGCTTAGCCAACTTTGGACGTCCTAACTATGGCTACACCTTC
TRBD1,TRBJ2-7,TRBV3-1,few,CASSQDGTEEQYF,TGTGCCAGCAGCCAAGATGGGACAGAGGAGCAGTACTTC
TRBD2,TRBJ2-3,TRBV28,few,CASSFPSGASHTDTQYF,TGTGCCAGCAGTTTCCCTAGCGGGGCGTCTCACACAGATACGCAGTATTTT
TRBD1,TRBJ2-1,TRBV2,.,CASSDNQGVWTGNNEQFF,TGTGCCAGCAGTGATAATCAAGGTGTGTGGACAGGCAACAATGAGCAGTTCTTC
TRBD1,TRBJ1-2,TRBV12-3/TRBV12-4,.,CASSFLGQHYGYTF,TGTGCCAGCAGTTTTCTGGGACAGCATTATGGCTACACCTTC
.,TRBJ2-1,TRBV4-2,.,CASSHGGRDYNEQFF,TGTGCCAGCAGCCACGGGGGGCGAGACTACAATGAGCAGTTCTTC
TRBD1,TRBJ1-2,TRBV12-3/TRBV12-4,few,CASSFTGGAYGYTF,TGTGCCAGCAGTTTCACAGGGGGCGCCTATGGCTACACCTTC
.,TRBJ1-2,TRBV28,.,CASSLYPGKPYGYTF,TGTGCCAGCAGTTTATACCCGGGAAAACCCTATGGCTACACCTTC
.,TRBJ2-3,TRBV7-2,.,CASSARTEEDTQYF,TGTGCCAGCAGCGCCCGGACAGAGGAAGATACGCAGTATTTT
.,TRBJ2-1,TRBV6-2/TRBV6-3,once,CASSLGPPTYNEQFF,TGTGCCAGCAGTTTGGGACCCCCGACGTACAATGAGCAGTTCTTC
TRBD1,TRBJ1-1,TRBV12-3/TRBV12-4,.,CASTYEQGPHTEAFF,TGTGCCAGCACCTATGAACAGGGGCCGCACACTGAAGCTTTCTTT
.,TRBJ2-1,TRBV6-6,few,CASSYMPSIDEQFF,TGTGCCAGCAGTTACATGCCCAGTATCGATGAGCAGTTCTTC
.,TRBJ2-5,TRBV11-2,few,CASSSSLAFEETQYF,TGTGCCAGCAGCTCCTCTTTGGCTTTCGAAGAGACCCAGTACTTC
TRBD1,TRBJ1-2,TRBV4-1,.,CASSPHGAGGYGYTF,TGCGCCAGCAGCCCACACGGGGCAGGGGGCTATGGCTACACCTTC
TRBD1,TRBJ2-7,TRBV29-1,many,CSVEGDRAGLSYEQYF,TGCAGCGTTGAAGGGGACAGAGCCGGCCTTTCCTACGAGCAGTACTTC
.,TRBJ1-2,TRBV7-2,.,CASSSSRGYTF,TGTGCCAGCAGCTCCAGTCGGGGCTACACCTTC
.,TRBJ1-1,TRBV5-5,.,CASSLWLIGEAFF,TGTGCCAGCAGCTTGTGGTTGATCGGTGAAGCTTTCTTT
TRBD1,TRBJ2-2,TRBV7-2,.,CASSLIGQGWIGELFF,TGTGCCAGCAGCTTAATAGGACAGGGGTGGATCGGGGAGCTGTTTTTT
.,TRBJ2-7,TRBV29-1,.,CSVRGGDRFYEQYF,TGCAGCGTCCGCGGCGGGGACCGCTTCTACGAGCAGTACTTC
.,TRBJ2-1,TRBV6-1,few,CASRRFSGIRPYNEQFF,TGTGCCAGCAGGCGCTTCTCAGGGATCAGACCTTACAATGAGCAGTTCTTC
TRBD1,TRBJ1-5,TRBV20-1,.,CSAVFSTGVNQPQHF,TGCAGTGCTGTCTTTTCTACAGGGGTGAATCAGCCCCAGCATTTT
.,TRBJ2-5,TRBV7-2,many,CASSLALIDLGETQYF,TGTGCCAGCAGCTTAGCGTTAATCGACTTAGGGGAGACCCAGTACTTC
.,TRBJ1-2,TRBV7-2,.,CASTLLGSGYGYTF,TGTGCCAGCACCCTTTTAGGGTCAGGCTATGGCTACACCTTC
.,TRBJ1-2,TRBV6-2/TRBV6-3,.,CASSPGLRTTGYTF,TGTGCCAGCAGCCCGGGACTCCGCACGACGGGCTACACCTTC
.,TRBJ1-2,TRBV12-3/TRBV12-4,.,CAGSNREGYGYTF,TGTGCCGGCAGCAACAGGGAGGGGTATGGCTACACCTTC
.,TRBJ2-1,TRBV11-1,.,CASSLWGEVSYNEQFF,TGTGCCAGCAGCTTATGGGGCGAGGTATCCTACAATGAGCAGTTCTTC
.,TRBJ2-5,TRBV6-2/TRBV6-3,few,CASSHYEGVETQYF,TGTGCCAGCAGCCACTATGAGGGGGTGGAGACCCAGTACTTC